These 25 T cell receptor beta chains originate from one sample sequenced in a study of blood T cell repertoires in COVID-19. Method: immunoSEQ multiplex PCR; TCRdb's copy keeps in-frame clones and lacks some. The sample has 150,000 to 200,000 clones, 70% to 85% seen once. The specimen was PBMCs or T cells enriched from blood (not recorded which). Every receptor here comes from a man in his fifties or sixties who had recovered from COVID-19.

The CDR3 sequence is CASSSRGGNLEAFF. CDR3 DNA sequence: TGCGCCAGCAGCTCCCGGGGGGGAAACCTCGAAGCTTTCTTT. The chain employs TRBV5-1 and TRBJ1-1, with D possibly matching TRBD1 (5 bases). V shed 3 bases and J shed 8 bases, with 17 bases lying between them. This CDR3 comprises 14 residues. The germline V gene encodes CDR1 SGHRS and CDR2 YFSETQ.

This chain connects TRBV11-2 to TRBJ1-5; D unclear. V lost 5 bases and J 6 bases, leaving 14 bases between the germline ends. The CDR3 spans 14 residues. CDR1 and CDR2 from the germline V gene are SGHAT and FQNNGV. The DNA for the CDR3 is TGTGCCAGCAGCCCGGCGGGAACTGTTCAGCCCCAGCATTTT. The encoded protein is CASSPAGTVQPQHF.

The chain joins TRBV9 to TRBJ2-2; 9 bases are a match to TRBD1. The CDR3 spans 15 residues. The germline CDR1 and CDR2 sequences are SGDLS and YYNGEE. Trimming cost V 3 bases and J 4 bases; bases outside gene matches: 4. The CDR3 DNA reads as TGTGCCAGCAGCGCAGGACAGGGGAGCACCGGGGAGCTGTTTTTT. It is translated as CASSAGQGSTGELFF.

The chain uses TRBV30 and TRBJ2-5; 8 bases fit TRBD1. The V gene end was trimmed by 5 bases and the J gene end by 5 bases; junction bases not matched to a gene: 13. Germline V gene lookup returns CDR1 GTSNPN and CDR2 SVGIG (reference sequence). The CDR3 has 15 residues. This chain's CDR3 is CAWLVGRGRWETQYF. CDR3 DNA: TGTGCCTGGCTAGTCGGCAGGGGGCGATGGGAGACCCAGTACTTC.

V and J are TRBV27 and TRBJ2-3; 9 nucleotides align to TRBD2. The CDR3 covers 15 residues. Germline V lookup: CDR1 MNHEY, CDR2 SMNVEV (reference sequence). V lost 11 bases and J lost 4; bases outside the gene matches: 13. The CDR3: CASVPAGGLSDTQYF. DNA for the CDR3: TGTGCCTCTGTCCCAGCGGGGGGTCTATCAGATACGCAGTATTTT.

The rearrangement joins TRBV7-9 to TRBJ2-3, with 9 bases lining up with TRBD2. Germline CDR1 reads SEHNR; CDR2 reads FQNEAQ (reference sequence). The CDR3 runs 18 residues. The V segment lost 1 base and the J segment 0 bases; nucleotides outside the gene matches: 8. CDR3 in DNA: TGTGCCAGCAGCTTAGGGAGTCTGGGACTAGCTAGCACAGATACGCAGTATTTT. This encodes CASSLGSLGLASTDTQYF.

The DNA for the CDR3 is TGTGCCAGCAGTGCCCTGCGACAGGTAGTAATCAGGAACACCATATATTTT. Amino acids: CASSALRQVVIRNTIYF. The genes are TRBV6-4 and TRBJ1-3, with TRBD1 as a possible D gene (6 bases). V lost 4 bases and J lost 7, with 23 bases in between. This CDR3 comprises 17 residues. The germline V gene encodes CDR1 MRHNA and CDR2 SNTAGT.

V and J are TRBV15 and TRBJ2-4, with 12 positions matching TRBD1. J gave up 8 bases and V 1 base, and 12 bases lay outside the gene matches. The V gene's germline CDR1 is LNHNV and CDR2 YYDKDF (reference sequence). CDR3 size: 18 residues. CDR3 nucleotides: TGTGCCACCAGCAGAGCCGGGACAGGGGGCGCGGGGATGTACATTCAGTACTTC. Amino acid sequence: CATSRAGTGGAGMYIQYF.

J is TRBJ1-6 and V is TRBV19, with 8 bases fitting TRBD1. The V segment lost 5 bases and the J segment 14 bases; nucleotides outside the gene matches: 2. Germline V gives CDR1 LNHDA, CDR2 SQIVND (reference sequence). This CDR3 comprises 11 residues. CDR3 nucleotides: TGTGCCAGTAGTGCAGGGGGCACCCTCCACTTT. This gives the protein CASSAGGTLHF.

This chain uses TRBV10-3 with TRBJ1-5, with D perhaps matching TRBD1 (6 bases). Trimming removed 6 bases from V and 3 bases from J, with 9 bases in between. This CDR3 is 13 amino acids long. Germline loops: CDR1 ENHRY, CDR2 SYGVKD. The CDR3 spells CAIRQGNNQPQHF. The CDR3 bases are TGTGCCATCAGACAGGGAAACAATCAGCCCCAGCATTTT.

This clone has a single count. The sample contains more than one DNA sequence encoding this CDR3. As DNA, the CDR3 is TGTGCCAGCAGCTTCGGGACAGATACGCAGTATTTT. It specifies CASSFGTDTQYF. The chain combines TRBV7-9 with TRBJ2-3; the D is unclear. Trimming left V 3 bases short and J 3 bases short, with 4 bases between. Germline V gives CDR1 SEHNR, CDR2 FQNEAQ (reference sequence). The length of the CDR3 is 12 residues.

The CDR3 reads CASEKRGVPEAFF. As DNA, the CDR3 is TGTGCCAGTGAAAAGCGCGGGGTACCTGAAGCTTTCTTT. The chain combines TRBV6-5 with TRBJ1-1; no firm D call. Trimming cost V 9 bases and J 6 bases, with 17 bases left between them. The CDR3 has 13 amino acids. Germline loops: CDR1 MNHEY, CDR2 SVGAGI.

This chain joins TRBV5-1 and TRBJ2-5, with TRBD2 identical over 7 bases. CDR1 SGHRS and CDR2 YFSETQ come from the germline V gene. The trim removed 0 bases at V and 2 bases at J, leaving 1 base unmatched. The length of the CDR3 is 14 residues. The CDR3: CASSLVGGQETQYF. The CDR3, as DNA: TGCGCCAGCAGCTTGGTGGGGGGGCAAGAGACCCAGTACTTC.

The rearrangement joins TRBV9 to TRBJ1-1; possibly TRBD1 for D (6 bases). The CDR3 loop spans 14 amino acids. Germline CDR1 SGDLS, CDR2 YYNGEE. The V end was cut by 4 bases, the J end by 7 bases, with 17 bases between. The CDR3 region is CASSPWGGQDEAFF. The CDR3 DNA follows: TGTGCCAGCAGCCCCTGGGGGGGCCAGGATGAAGCTTTCTTT.

The chain carries TRBV5-1 and TRBJ2-2, with 9 bases lining up with TRBD1. The germline V gene has CDR1 SGHRS and CDR2 YFSETQ. This CDR3 is built from 15 residues. V lost 3 bases to trimming and J lost 1 base; unmatched junction nucleotides: 1. The CDR3 is CASSWTGENTGELFF. CDR3 bases: TGCGCCAGCAGCTGGACAGGGGAGAACACCGGGGAGCTGTTTTTT. Filled out from reference TRBV5-1 and TRBJ2-2, the complete variable domain reads KAGVTQTPRYLIKTRGQQVTLSCSPISGHRSVSWYQQTPGQGLQFLFEYFSETQRNKGNFPGRFSGRQFSNSRSEMNVSTLELGDSALYLCASSWTGENTGELFFGEGSRLTVL.

The chain recombines TRBV4-2 with TRBJ2-1, with 12 bases fitting TRBD2. The V segment lost 5 bases and the J segment 2 bases; nucleotides outside the gene matches: 10. Germline loops: CDR1 LGHNA, CDR2 YNFKEQ. The CDR3 sequence is 18 residues long. CDR3 sequence: CASSSEASGGAAYNEQFF. CDR3 in DNA: TGTGCCAGCAGCAGCGAGGCTAGCGGGGGGGCCGCCTACAATGAGCAGTTCTTC.

The genes are TRBV10-3 and TRBJ1-5; D is ambiguous. Trimming took off 0 bases at V and 7 bases at J, with 13 bases between the two ends. CDR3 length equals 15 residues. The V gene's germline CDR1 is ENHRY and CDR2 SYGVKD. The CDR3 nucleotides are TGTGCCATCAGTGAGTCGAACGCAGGCTCCCAGCCCCAGCATTTT. Its translation: CAISESNAGSQPQHF.

The DNA for the CDR3 is TGTGCCAGCTCACCAACAGCGGGGGTCGTCACAGATACGCAGTATTTT. Encoded protein: CASSPTAGVVTDTQYF. The chain joins TRBV18 to TRBJ2-3; 8 bases are shared with TRBD2. Trimming cost V 2 bases and J 2 bases; bases outside gene matches: 6. Germline values: CDR1 KGHSH, CDR2 LQKENI. This CDR3 has 16 residues. Full variable domain (remainder filled in from reference TRBV18 and TRBJ2-3): NAGVMQNPRHLVRRRGQEARLRCSPMKGHSHVYWYRQLPEEGLKFMVYLQKENIIDESGMPKERFSAEFPKEGPSILRIQQVVRGDSAAYFCASSPTAGVVTDTQYFGPGTRLTVL.

The rearrangement uses TRBV18 and TRBJ2-3; no definite D call. This CDR3 has 13 residues. Trimming shortened V by 0 bases and J by 6 bases, and 7 bases separated the two germline ends. Germline CDR1 KGHSH, CDR2 LQKENI. CDR3 amino acids: CASSPPYSDTQYF. The CDR3 DNA reads as TGTGCCAGCTCACCACCCTACTCTGATACGCAGTATTTT.

CDR3 sequence (DNA): TGTGCCAGCAGCTCTCGCGGGGGTGAGCAGTTCTTC. Amino acid sequence: CASSSRGGEQFF. V gene TRBV7-2 combines with J gene TRBJ2-1; 7 nucleotides agree with TRBD2. Germline values: CDR1 SGHTA, CDR2 FQGNSA. V shed 4 bases, J shed 9 bases, and the junction held 3 bases outside the gene matches. This CDR3 comprises 12 residues. Full variable domain (outside the CDR3, taken from reference TRBV7-2 and TRBJ2-1): GAGVSQSPSNKVTEKGKDVELRCDPISGHTALYWYRQSLGQGLEFLIYFQGNSAPDKSGLPSDRFSAERTGGSVSTLTIQRTQQEDSAVYLCASSSRGGEQFFGPGTRLTVL.

The J gene is TRBJ1-1, the V gene TRBV21-1; no DNA check was done on the table's D call, TRBD1. TRBV21-1 is a pseudogene. The CDR3 has 16 residues. CDR3 amino acids: CASSKAPDTLNTEAFF. Here the CDR3 DNA reads TGTGCCAGCAGCAAAGCCCCCGACACTTTGAACACTGAAGCTTTCTTT.

This clone was recorded once. V is TRBV19 and J is TRBJ2-5, with D possibly matching TRBD1 (5 bases). The CDR3 extends over 13 amino acids. The V gene lost 5 bases and the J gene lost 5 bases, with 12 bases spanning the gap. Germline CDR1 LNHDA, CDR2 SQIVND (reference sequence). DNA for the CDR3: TGTGCCAGTAGTTGGGGCCGGCGGGAGACCCAGTACTTC. This sequence encodes CASSWGRRETQYF. The whole variable domain, filled in from reference TRBV19 and TRBJ2-5, reads DGGITQSPKYLFRKEGQNVTLSCEQNLNHDAMYWYRQDPGQGLRLIYYSQIVNDFQKGDIAEGYSVSREKKESFPLTVTSAQKNPTAFYLCASSWGRRETQYFGPGTRLLVL.

The chain joins TRBV5-5 to TRBJ2-7; D may be TRBD1 (5 bases). Germline-derived CDR1 and CDR2 are SGHKS and YYEKEE (reference sequence). The ends were cut back, 4 bases at V and 5 bases at J, with 13 bases in the middle. The CDR3 runs 13 residues. The CDR3 bases are TGTGCCAGCAGCCCGAGCAGGGCCCACGAGCAGTACTTC. This codes for CASSPSRAHEQYF.

This chain uses TRBV4-1 with TRBJ1-4, with 7 bases lining up with TRBD1. This CDR3 region has 16 residues. With V trimmed by 1 base and J by 2 bases, 4 bases remained unmatched. Germline V gene data show CDR1 as MGHRA and CDR2 as YSYEKL. The CDR3 DNA follows: TGCGCCAGCAGCCAAGTCCGGACAGGCACTAATGAAAAACTGTTTTTT. Amino acids: CASSQVRTGTNEKLFF.

This clone was seen only a few times. The J gene is TRBJ2-2, the V gene TRBV9, with D perhaps matching TRBD1 (6 bases). The germline CDR1 and CDR2 sequences are SGDLS and YYNGEE. This CDR3 has 14 amino acids. V lost 4 bases to trimming and J lost 7 bases, with 14 bases between them. For the CDR3, the DNA is TGTGCCAGCAGCCCTCGGACAGTGAACGGGGAGCTGTTTTTT. Translated: CASSPRTVNGELFF.